This T cell receptor (beta chain) was sequenced in a study of blood T cell repertoires in COVID-19. Across the whole study: Samples representing acute and convalescent COVID-19 were sourced from the United States, Italy and Spain. PBMCs, B-cell-depleted T cells, or T cells were the source of the cDNA or gDNA that made up the material.

As processed by the authors: Researchers report that nucleated cell counts were estimated from reference gene primer amplification. Sequencing was performed with immunoSEQ multiplex PCR; in TCRdb, only in-frame clones are kept and a portion is missing. V and J calls and clone size are as listed in that table; D and trimming were resolved from the DNA. The data show about 280,000 clones, with roughly 85% seen just once and less than 6.5% held by the top ten. J was trimmed by 5 bases and V by 6 bases; bases with no gene match: 6. Germline CDR1 WSHSY, CDR2 SAAADI. The CDR3 totals 15 residues. The origin of this receptor is a man between 50 and 59 years old with active or convalescent COVID-19. This chain links TRBV10-2 with TRBJ2-2; the match to TRBD2 covers 10 bases. What was sequenced was peripheral blood. The CDR3 region is CASRVIAGGTGELFF. In DNA, the CDR3 is TGCGCCAGCAGAGTGATAGCGGGAGGTACCGGGGAGCTGTTTTTT.